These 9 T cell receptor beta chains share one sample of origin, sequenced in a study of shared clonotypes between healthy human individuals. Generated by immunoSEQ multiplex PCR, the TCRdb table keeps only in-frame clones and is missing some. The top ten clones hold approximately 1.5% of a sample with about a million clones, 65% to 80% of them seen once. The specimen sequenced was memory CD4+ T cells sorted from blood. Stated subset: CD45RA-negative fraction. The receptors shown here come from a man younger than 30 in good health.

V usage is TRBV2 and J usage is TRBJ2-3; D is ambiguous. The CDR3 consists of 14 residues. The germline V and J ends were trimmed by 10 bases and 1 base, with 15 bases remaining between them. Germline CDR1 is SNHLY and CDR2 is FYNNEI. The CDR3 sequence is CATSVQAGTDTQYF. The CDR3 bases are TGTGCCACCTCAGTCCAGGCTGGCACAGATACGCAGTATTTT.

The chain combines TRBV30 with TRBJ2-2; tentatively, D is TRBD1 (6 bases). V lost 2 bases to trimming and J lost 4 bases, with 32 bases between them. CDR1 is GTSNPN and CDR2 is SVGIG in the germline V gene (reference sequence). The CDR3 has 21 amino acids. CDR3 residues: CAWSSDLDSFGRPGGTGELFF. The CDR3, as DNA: TGTGCCTGGAGTTCGGATCTGGACAGTTTTGGCAGACCTGGGGGCACCGGGGAGCTGTTTTTT.

The CDR3 is CASSPLGAKNIQYF. CDR3 nucleotides: TGTGCCAGCAGCCCCCTCGGGGCCAAAAACATTCAGTACTTC. This chain joins TRBV14 and TRBJ2-4, with D unclear. The CDR3 has 14 residues. Trimming cost V 4 bases and J 1 base, with 8 bases left between them. CDR1 and CDR2 (germline): SGHDN, FVKESK. Complete variable domain (other parts from reference TRBV14 and TRBJ2-4): EAGVTQFPSHSVIEKGQTVTLRCDPISGHDNLYWYRRVMGKEIKFLLHFVKESKQDESGMPNNRFLAERTGGTYSTLKVQPAELEDSGVYFCASSPLGAKNIQYFGAGTRLSVL.

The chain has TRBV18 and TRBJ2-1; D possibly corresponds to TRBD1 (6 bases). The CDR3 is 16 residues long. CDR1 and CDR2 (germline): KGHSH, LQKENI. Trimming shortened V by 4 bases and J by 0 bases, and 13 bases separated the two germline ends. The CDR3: CASSRRDKSSYNEQFF. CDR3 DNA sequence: TGTGCCAGCTCACGCCGGGACAAGAGCTCCTACAATGAGCAGTTCTTC. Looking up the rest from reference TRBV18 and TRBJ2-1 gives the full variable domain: NAGVMQNPRHLVRRRGQEARLRCSPMKGHSHVYWYRQLPEEGLKFMVYLQKENIIDESGMPKERFSAEFPKEGPSILRIQQVVRGDSAAYFCASSRRDKSSYNEQFFGPGTRLTVL.

In DNA, the CDR3 is TGTGCCAGCAGTCGAACCCGGGACAGGGGAGCCGAGACCCAGTACTTC. Amino acid sequence: CASSRTRDRGAETQYF. The chain employs TRBV14 and TRBJ2-5, with TRBD1 identical over 10 bases. J was trimmed by 5 bases and V by 6 bases; bases with no gene match: 12. This CDR3 comprises 16 residues. Germline lookup yields CDR1 SGHDN and CDR2 FVKESK.

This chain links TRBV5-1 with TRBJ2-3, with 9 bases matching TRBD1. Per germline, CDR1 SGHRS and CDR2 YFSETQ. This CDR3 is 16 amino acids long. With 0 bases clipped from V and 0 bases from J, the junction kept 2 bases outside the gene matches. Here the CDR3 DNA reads TGCGCCAGCAGCTTGGCGGGGACAGGGAGCACAGATACGCAGTATTTT. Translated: CASSLAGTGSTDTQYF.

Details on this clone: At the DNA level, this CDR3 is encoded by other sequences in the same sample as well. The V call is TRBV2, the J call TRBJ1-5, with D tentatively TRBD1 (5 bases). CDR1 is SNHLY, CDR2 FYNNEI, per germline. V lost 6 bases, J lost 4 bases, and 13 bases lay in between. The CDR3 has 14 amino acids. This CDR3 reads CASSPDNLNQPQHF. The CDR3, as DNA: TGTGCCAGCAGCCCGGACAACTTAAATCAGCCCCAGCATTTT. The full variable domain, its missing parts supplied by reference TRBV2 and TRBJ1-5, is EPEVTQTPSHQVTQMGQEVILRCVPISNHLYFYWYRQILGQKVEFLVSFYNNEISEKSEIFDDQFSVERPDGSNFTLKIRSTKLEDSAMYFCASSPDNLNQPQHFGDGTRLSIL.

CDR3 in amino acids: CASSGRDGRSWGQQYF. The CDR3 DNA sequence: TGTGCCAGCAGTGGGCGGGACGGACGTTCTTGGGGGCAGCAGTACTTC. The chain joins TRBV25-1 to TRBJ2-7; either TRBD1 or TRBD2 may fit D (6 bases each). Germline V CDR1 and CDR2: MGHDK, SYGVNS. This CDR3 contains 16 residues. With 4 bases removed from V and 8 bases from J, the gap between germline ends came to 24 bases.

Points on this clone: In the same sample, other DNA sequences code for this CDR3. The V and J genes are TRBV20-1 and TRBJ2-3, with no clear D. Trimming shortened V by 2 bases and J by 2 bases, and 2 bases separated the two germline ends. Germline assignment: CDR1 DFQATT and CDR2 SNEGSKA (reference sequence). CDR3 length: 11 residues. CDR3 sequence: CSARYTDTQYF. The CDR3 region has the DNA TGCAGTGCTAGATACACAGATACGCAGTATTTT.